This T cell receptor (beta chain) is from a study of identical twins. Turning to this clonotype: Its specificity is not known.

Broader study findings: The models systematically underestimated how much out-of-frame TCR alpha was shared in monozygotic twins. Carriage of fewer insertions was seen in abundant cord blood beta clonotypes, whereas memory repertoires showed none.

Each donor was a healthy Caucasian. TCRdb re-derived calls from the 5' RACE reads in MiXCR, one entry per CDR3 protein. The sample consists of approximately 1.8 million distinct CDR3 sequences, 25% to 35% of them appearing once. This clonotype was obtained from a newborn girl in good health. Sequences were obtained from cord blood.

The CDR3 nucleotides read TGTGCCAGCAGCAAACTCGAACAGGGAGACATGAACACTGAAGCTTTCTTT. Residues: CASSKLEQGDMNTEAFF. The chain uses TRBV21-1 and TRBJ1-1; TRBD1 is the table's D call, not checked against the DNA. TRBV21-1 is shown as a pseudogene. This CDR3 has 17 residues.